The rows below give T cell receptor beta chains drawn from one sample of a study of blood T cell repertoires in COVID-19. Profiling relied on immunoSEQ multiplex PCR, and the TCRdb table lists in-frame clones only, not all of them. The sample records 45,000 to 50,000 clones, 70% to 90% being singletons. Sequencing was carried out using peripheral blood. The receptors stem from a woman of 80 years or more with COVID-19, enrolled during active disease. Both conserved end residues are part of each CDR3. Each record gives: CDR3 protein, CDR3 DNA, clone size, D gene, J gene, V gene. A D gene is named only where the DNA matches it firmly. Not all rows give a size; the values are once, few, many and, for expanded clones, a class.

CASGGGAQYF | TGTGCCAGTGGAGGGGGGGCCCAGTACTTC | - | - | TRBJ2-5 | TRBV19
CASSLQGAGTGQYF | TGTGCCAGCAGTTTACAGGGGGCAGGTACGGGGCAGTACTTC | - | TRBD1 | TRBJ2-7 | TRBV7-8
CASRYGGEVGYTF | TGTGCCAGCAGATATGGGGGCGAGGTCGGCTACACCTTC | - | - | TRBJ1-2 | TRBV12-3/TRBV12-4
CASSPWDLTDTQYF | TGTGCCAGCAGCCCTTGGGACTTAACAGATACGCAGTATTTT | few | - | TRBJ2-3 | TRBV5-6
CASSYSPGAAGGTQYF | TGTGCCAGCAGTTACTCCCCAGGAGCGGCCGGCGGGACCCAGTACTTC | - | - | TRBJ2-5 | TRBV6-5
CASSLGGSGGGEQFF | TGTGCCAGCAGCTTAGGGGGTAGCGGGGGAGGTGAGCAGTTCTTC | - | TRBD2 | TRBJ2-1 | TRBV7-7
CASSPYQDSTDTQYF | TGTGCCAGCAGCCCTTACCAGGACAGTACAGATACGCAGTATTTT | few | - | TRBJ2-3 | TRBV6-2/TRBV6-3
CASSPSDRAFYEQYF | TGTGCCAGCAGCCCCTCAGACAGGGCGTTCTACGAGCAGTACTTC | - | TRBD1 | TRBJ2-7 | TRBV7-9
CASSPYRGVGAQETQYF | TGTGCCAGCAGCCCTTACAGGGGTGTGGGGGCCCAAGAGACCCAGTACTTC | - | TRBD1 | TRBJ2-5 | TRBV9
CASSRHPGTGGDSPLHF | TGTGCCAGCAGCCGGCACCCAGGGACAGGGGGTGACTCACCCCTCCACTTT | - | TRBD1 | TRBJ1-6 | TRBV11-3
CASSMAPSYEQYF | TGTGCCAGTAGTATGGCACCAAGCTACGAGCAGTACTTC | - | - | TRBJ2-7 | TRBV19
CASSRGQGATNQPQHF | TGTGCCAGCAGCCGAGGACAGGGGGCCACAAATCAGCCCCAGCATTTT | - | TRBD1 | TRBJ1-5 | TRBV7-9
CASSPRDRAPNEQFF | TGTGCCAGCAGTCCCCGGGACAGGGCACCAAATGAGCAGTTCTTC | - | TRBD1 | TRBJ2-1 | TRBV4-2
CASSYSRGPLYGYTF | TGTGCCAGCAGTTACTCCAGGGGGCCCTTATATGGCTACACCTTC | - | TRBD1 | TRBJ1-2 | TRBV6-2/TRBV6-3
CATSDGRQGSIQPQHF | TGTGCCACCAGTGATGGCCGACAGGGGAGTATACAGCCCCAGCATTTT | - | TRBD1 | TRBJ1-5 | TRBV24-1
CASSSQGATNEQYF | TGTGCCAGCAGTTCCCAGGGGGCGACCAACGAGCAGTACTTC | - | TRBD1 | TRBJ2-7 | TRBV6-6
CASSPGGTEKLFF | TGTGCCAGCAGCCCAGGGGGCACCGAAAAACTGTTTTTT | - | TRBD1 | TRBJ1-4 | TRBV2
CASTPGGAGVTGELFF | TGTGCCAGCACGCCTGGGGGAGCGGGAGTCACCGGGGAGCTGTTTTTT | - | TRBD2 | TRBJ2-2 | TRBV4-2
CASSLQGGASYEQYF | TGTGCCAGCAGCTTACAAGGGGGGGCGTCCTACGAGCAGTACTTC | - | - | TRBJ2-7 | TRBV7-3
CASSQGTSGGTGELFF | TGCGCCAGCAGCCAAGGGACTAGCGGGGGAACCGGGGAGCTGTTTTTT | few | TRBD2 | TRBJ2-2 | TRBV4-3
CASSTQGDTQYF | TGTGCCAGCAGCACCCAGGGGGATACGCAGTATTTT | - | - | TRBJ2-3 | TRBV21-1
CASSQDRGGRYGYTF | TGCGCCAGCAGCCAAGATCGTGGAGGGAGATATGGCTACACCTTC | - | - | TRBJ1-2 | TRBV4-3
CASSLGASGVDTQYF | TGTGCCAGCAGCCTAGGGGCTAGCGGGGTAGATACGCAGTATTTT | once | TRBD2 | TRBJ2-3 | TRBV7-9
CASSDLGSSYEQYF | TGCGCCAGCAGTGACCTTGGGAGCTCCTACGAGCAGTACTTC | - | - | TRBJ2-7 | TRBV10-2
CASSLTGESTEAFF | TGTGCCAGCTCACTAACCGGGGAGAGCACTGAAGCTTTCTTT | - | - | TRBJ1-1 | TRBV18
CASSQASAGGTGELFF | TGCGCCAGCAGCCAGGCTTCTGCGGGGGGCACCGGGGAGCTGTTTTTT | - | TRBD2 | TRBJ2-2 | TRBV4-3
CASSLSPGQGEAFF | TGTGCCAGCAGCTTATCTCCCGGACAGGGTGAAGCTTTCTTT | few | TRBD1 | TRBJ1-1 | TRBV7-2
CASSLPLRTRETQYF | TGTGCCAGCAGCTTACCTCTACGGACTCGAGAGACCCAGTACTTC | - | - | TRBJ2-5 | TRBV7-2
CASSQEGARYQETQYF | TGTGCCAGCAGCCAAGAAGGAGCGAGGTACCAAGAGACCCAGTACTTC | - | - | TRBJ2-5 | TRBV3-1/TRBV3-2
CASSYRGDRGPQETQYF | TGTGCCAGCAGTTACAGGGGAGACAGGGGGCCCCAAGAGACCCAGTACTTC | - | TRBD1 | TRBJ2-5 | TRBV6-2/TRBV6-3
CASSPTGSREQYF | TGTGCCAGCAGCCCGACAGGGTCGCGCGAGCAGTACTTC | - | TRBD1 | TRBJ2-7 | TRBV6-2/TRBV6-3
CASSLPTGTSGSYNEQFF | TGTGCCAGCAGCTTACCCACGGGGACTAGCGGTTCCTACAATGAGCAGTTCTTC | - | TRBD2 | TRBJ2-1 | TRBV7-9
CASSLKNNNEQFF | TGTGCCAGCAGCTTAAAGAACAACAATGAGCAGTTCTTC | - | - | TRBJ2-1 | TRBV7-9
CATKTDMNTEAFF | TGTGCCACCAAGACAGACATGAACACTGAAGCTTTCTTT | - | - | TRBJ1-1 | TRBV15
CASSQAGLAHIQYF | TGTGCCAGCAGCCAAGCCGGACTAGCGCACATTCAGTACTTC | - | TRBD2 | TRBJ2-4 | TRBV14
CASSPDRGEYNEQFF | TGTGCCAGCAGCCCTGACAGGGGGGAATACAATGAGCAGTTCTTC | once | TRBD1 | TRBJ2-1 | TRBV7-3
CASSFRGGALSYNEQFF | TGCGCCAGCAGCTTCAGGGGTGGGGCCCTCTCCTACAATGAGCAGTTCTTC | - | - | TRBJ2-1 | TRBV5-1
CATKEGARETQYF | TGTGCCACCAAGGAAGGAGCTCGGGAGACCCAGTACTTC | - | - | TRBJ2-5 | TRBV15
CASSLRTTNYGYTF | TGTGCCAGCAGCCTCAGGACAACTAACTATGGCTACACCTTC | - | - | TRBJ1-2 | TRBV7-8
CASSLGGVRYEQYF | TGTGCCAGCTCCTTAGGGGGAGTTCGGTACGAGCAGTACTTC | - | - | TRBJ2-7 | TRBV28
CATSRALGVGEQFF | TGTGCCACCAGCAGAGCCCTCGGGGTAGGTGAGCAGTTCTTC | - | - | TRBJ2-1 | TRBV15
CASSTTRGTTEAFF | TGTGCCAGCAGTACTACCAGGGGGACGACTGAAGCTTTCTTT | - | TRBD1 | TRBJ1-1 | TRBV6-6